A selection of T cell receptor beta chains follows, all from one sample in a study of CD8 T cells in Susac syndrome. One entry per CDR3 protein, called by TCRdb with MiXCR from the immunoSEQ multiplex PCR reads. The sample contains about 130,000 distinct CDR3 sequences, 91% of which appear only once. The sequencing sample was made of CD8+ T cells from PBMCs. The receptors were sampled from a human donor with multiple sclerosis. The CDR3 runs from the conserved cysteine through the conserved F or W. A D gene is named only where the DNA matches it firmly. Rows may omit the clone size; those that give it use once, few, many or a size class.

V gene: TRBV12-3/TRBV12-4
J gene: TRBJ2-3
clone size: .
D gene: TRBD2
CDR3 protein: CASSQTSGGDTQYF
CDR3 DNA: TGTGCCAGCAGTCAGACTAGCGGGGGAGATACGCAGTATTTT

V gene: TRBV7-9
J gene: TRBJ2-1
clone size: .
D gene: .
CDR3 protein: CASSFLPLPNEQFF
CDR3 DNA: TGTGCCAGCAGCTTCCTGCCCCTACCCAATGAGCAGTTCTTC

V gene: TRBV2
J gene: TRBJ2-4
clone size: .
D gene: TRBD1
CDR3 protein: CASMGQKNIQYF
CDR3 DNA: TGTGCCAGCATGGGACAGAAAAACATTCAGTACTTC

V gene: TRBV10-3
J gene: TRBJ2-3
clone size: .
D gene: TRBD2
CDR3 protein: CAIRAAGGGDTQYF
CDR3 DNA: TGTGCCATCAGGGCAGCGGGAGGGGGAGATACGCAGTATTTT

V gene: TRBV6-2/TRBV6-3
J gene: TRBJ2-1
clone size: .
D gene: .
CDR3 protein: CASALDEGLNNEQFF
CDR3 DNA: TGTGCCAGCGCATTGGACGAGGGGCTCAACAATGAGCAGTTCTTC

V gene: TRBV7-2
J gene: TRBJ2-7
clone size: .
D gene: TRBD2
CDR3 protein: CASSYLAGGTYEQYF
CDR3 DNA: TGTGCCAGCAGCTACCTAGCCGGGGGGACCTACGAGCAGTACTTC

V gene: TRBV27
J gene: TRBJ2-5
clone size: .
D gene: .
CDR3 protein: CASNGPGETQYF
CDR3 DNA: TGTGCCAGCAACGGGCCAGGGGAGACCCAGTACTTC

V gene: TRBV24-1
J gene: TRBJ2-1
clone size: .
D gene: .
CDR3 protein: CATSEGDEQFF
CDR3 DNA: TGTGCCACCAGTGAAGGGGATGAGCAGTTCTTC

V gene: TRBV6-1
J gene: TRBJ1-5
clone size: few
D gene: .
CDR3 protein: CASSLLVNQPQHF
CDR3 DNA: TGTGCCAGCAGTCTTTTGGTAAATCAGCCCCAGCATTTT

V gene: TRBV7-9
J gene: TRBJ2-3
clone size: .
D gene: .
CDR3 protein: CASSLISRVTDTQYF
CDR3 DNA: TGTGCCAGCAGCTTGATCTCGCGGGTCACAGATACGCAGTATTTT

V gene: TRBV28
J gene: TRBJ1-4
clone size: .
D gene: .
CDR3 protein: CASSFQLTATNEKLFF
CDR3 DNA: TGTGCCAGCAGTTTCCAACTGACGGCAACTAATGAAAAACTGTTTTTT

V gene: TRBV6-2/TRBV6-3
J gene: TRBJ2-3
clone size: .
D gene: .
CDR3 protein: CASRRGDTQYF
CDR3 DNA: TGTGCCAGCAGACGAGGAGATACGCAGTATTTT

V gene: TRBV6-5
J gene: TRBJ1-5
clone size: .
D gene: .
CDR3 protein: CASKLIGNSNQPQHF
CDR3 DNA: TGTGCCAGCAAATTAATCGGAAATAGCAATCAGCCCCAGCATTTT

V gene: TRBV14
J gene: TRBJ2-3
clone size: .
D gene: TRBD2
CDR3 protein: CASSATSGFTDTQYF
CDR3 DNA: TGTGCCAGCAGTGCGACTAGCGGGTTCACAGATACGCAGTATTTT

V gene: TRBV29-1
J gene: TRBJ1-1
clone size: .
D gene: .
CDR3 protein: CSVEGAHAFF
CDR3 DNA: TGCAGCGTTGAAGGGGCCCATGCTTTCTTT

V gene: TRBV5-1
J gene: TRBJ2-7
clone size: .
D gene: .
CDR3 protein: CASRDESNSYEQYF
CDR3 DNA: TGCGCCAGCAGGGATGAGTCTAACTCCTACGAGCAGTACTTC

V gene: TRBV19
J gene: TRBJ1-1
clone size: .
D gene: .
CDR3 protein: CASSMQGRNTEAFF
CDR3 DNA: TGTGCCAGTAGTATGCAGGGGAGGAATACTGAAGCTTTCTTT

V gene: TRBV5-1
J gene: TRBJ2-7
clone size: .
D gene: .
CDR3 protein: CASSLVGYEQYF
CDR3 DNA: TGTGCCAGCAGCTTAGTGGGTTACGAGCAGTACTTC

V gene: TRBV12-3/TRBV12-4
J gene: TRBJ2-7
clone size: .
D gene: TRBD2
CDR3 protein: CASSRTSGRDEQYF
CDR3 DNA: TGTGCCAGCAGTCGGACTAGCGGGCGGGACGAGCAGTACTTC

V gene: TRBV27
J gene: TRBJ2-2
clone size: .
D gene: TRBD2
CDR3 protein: CASRGLAGELFF
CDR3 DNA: TGTGCCAGCAGGGGACTAGCCGGGGAGCTGTTTTTT

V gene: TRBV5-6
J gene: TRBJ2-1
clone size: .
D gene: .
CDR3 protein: CAIERQFF
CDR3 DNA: TGTGCCATTGAGAGGCAGTTCTTC

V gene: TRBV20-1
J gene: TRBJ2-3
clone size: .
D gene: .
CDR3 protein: CSATTGVSTDTQYF
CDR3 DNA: TGCAGTGCAACGACAGGAGTTAGCACAGATACGCAGTATTTT

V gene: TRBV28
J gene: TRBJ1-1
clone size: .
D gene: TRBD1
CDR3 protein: CASSPYPTGQNTEAFF
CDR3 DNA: TGTGCCAGCAGTCCTTACCCGACAGGGCAGAACACTGAAGCTTTCTTT

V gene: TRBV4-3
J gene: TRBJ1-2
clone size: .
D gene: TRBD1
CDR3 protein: CASSQGRKGGGGYTF
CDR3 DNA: TGCGCCAGCAGCCAAGGTCGGAAGGGAGGGGGCGGCTACACCTTC

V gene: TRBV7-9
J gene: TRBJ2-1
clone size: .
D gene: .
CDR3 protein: CASSLDLELIHEQFF
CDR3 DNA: TGTGCCAGCAGCCTAGACCTGGAGTTAATCCATGAGCAGTTCTTC

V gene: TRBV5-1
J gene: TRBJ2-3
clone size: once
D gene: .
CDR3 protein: CASQGLAALTDTQYF
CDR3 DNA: TGCGCCTCCCAGGGGCTAGCGGCCCTCACAGATACGCAGTATTTT

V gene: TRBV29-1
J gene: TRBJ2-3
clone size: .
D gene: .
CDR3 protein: CSVEPVAGILAESGTDTQYF
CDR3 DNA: TGCAGCGTTGAGCCCGTGGCGGGAATACTGGCGGAAAGTGGGACAGATACGCAGTATTTT

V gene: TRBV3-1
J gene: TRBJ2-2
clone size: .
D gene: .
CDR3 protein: CASNADGTGELFF
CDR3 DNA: TGTGCCAGCAACGCGGATGGCACCGGGGAGCTGTTTTTT